This T cell receptor beta chain was recorded in a study of blood T cell repertoires in COVID-19. Study background: COVID-19 samples collected from the United States, Italy and Spain covered acute and convalescent phases. PBMCs, B-cell-depleted T cells, or T cells provided the cDNA or gDNA that made up the material.

Only one count was recorded for this clone. As originally analysed: For nucleated cells, counts were estimated from reference gene primer amplification. Measured with immunoSEQ multiplex PCR; TCRdb has only the in-frame clones, and not every one. The V and J calls and the clone size are those of that table, but D and trimming were determined from the DNA. This table has 180,000 or so clones, approximately 86% appearing once. J gave up 4 bases and V 5 bases, and 5 bases lay outside the gene matches. The CDR3 totals 13 residues. Germline assignment: CDR1 MNHEY and CDR2 SVGAGI. The gene calls are TRBV6-5 and TRBJ2-7; TRBD1 matches at 7 bases. The material sequenced was peripheral blood. The receptor comes from a woman of 80 years or more with acute or convalescent COVID-19. This CDR3 reads CASSRQGEYEQYF. DNA of the CDR3: TGTGCCAGCAGTCGGCAGGGGGAGTACGAGCAGTACTTC.